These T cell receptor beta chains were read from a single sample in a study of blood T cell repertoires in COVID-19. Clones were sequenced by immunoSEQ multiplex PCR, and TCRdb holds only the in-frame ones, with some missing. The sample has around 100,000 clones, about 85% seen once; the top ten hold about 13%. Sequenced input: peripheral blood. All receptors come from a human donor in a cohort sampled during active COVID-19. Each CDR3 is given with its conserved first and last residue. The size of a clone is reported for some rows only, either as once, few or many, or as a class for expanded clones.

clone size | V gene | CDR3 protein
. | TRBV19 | CASRSRDRGLGYGYTF
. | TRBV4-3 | CASSQGHQTGELFF
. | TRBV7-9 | CASSVTGVEQYF
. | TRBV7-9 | CASSLGPGYEQYF
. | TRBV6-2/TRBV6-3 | CASSYSVQQNTEAFF
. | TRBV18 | CASSPPGTSNEQFF
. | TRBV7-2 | CASSLQPGVYTF
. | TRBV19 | CASSIAAGGAGNEQFF
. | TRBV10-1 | CASMRDRDSYEQYF
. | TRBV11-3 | CASSSREYNEQFF
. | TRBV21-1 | CASSRGEGMVGPNTEAFF
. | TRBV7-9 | CASSLASGSDTQYF
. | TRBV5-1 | CASSITGTLLYEQFF
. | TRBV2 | CASSPHGSNQPQHF
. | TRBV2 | CASSVGATYEQYF
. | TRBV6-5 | CASSYGLSGGQETQYF
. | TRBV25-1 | CASSDLTRSYGYTF
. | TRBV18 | CASSRLTGGEYNEQFF
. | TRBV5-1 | CASSSHGTSGTYNEQFF
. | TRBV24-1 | CATSDLRRQGHYEQYF
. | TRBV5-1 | CASSIRQGTGELFF
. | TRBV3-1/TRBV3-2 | CASSLQGSGNTIYF
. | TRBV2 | CASSRDRGSGANVLTF
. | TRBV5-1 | CASSQGGLGNEQFF
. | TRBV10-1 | CASSEAGLQETQYF
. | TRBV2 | CASRDNRGLNEKLFF
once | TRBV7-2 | CASSSPLAGALSSYEQYF
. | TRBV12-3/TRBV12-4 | CASSNTGYGYTF
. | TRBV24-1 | CATSDSTVSSYNEQFF
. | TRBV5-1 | CASTDTPSRGQWGYTF
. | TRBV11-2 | CASSYRGTETQYF
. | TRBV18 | CASSQSLAGDHTGELFF
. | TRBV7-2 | CASIIGRAQETQYF
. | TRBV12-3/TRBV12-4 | CASSREIEAFF
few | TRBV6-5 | CASALGQGNTGELFF
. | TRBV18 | CASSREGEAFF
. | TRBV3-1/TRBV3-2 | CASSRRGGGDTQYF
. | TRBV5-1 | CASSLRDRKGGEQYF
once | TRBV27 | CASSTGIRGNEQFF
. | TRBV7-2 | CASSLSTQGRMGYTF
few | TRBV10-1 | CASSEILAGDTDTQYF
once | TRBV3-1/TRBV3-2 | CASSQRDRTGGHYGYTF
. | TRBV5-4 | CASSLPGGATDTQYF
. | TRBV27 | CASSWWGPNTGELFF
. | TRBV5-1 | CASSVQDSYNEQFF
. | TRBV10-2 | CASSESFGRGRSTDTQYF
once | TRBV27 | CASSLRRDRDYGYTF
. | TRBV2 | CASSEALRGGKAFF
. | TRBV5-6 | CASSFQRGNTGELFF
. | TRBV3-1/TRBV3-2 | CASSQTSGGAHEQYF
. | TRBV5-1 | CASSLNAQTGGFTDTQYF